These 14 T cell receptor beta chains were all obtained from the same sample, sequenced in a study of blood T cell repertoires in COVID-19. Sequenced by immunoSEQ multiplex PCR; TCRdb stores in-frame clones only, minus some. Of about 320,000 clones in the sample, almost 85% are singletons; the top ten hold about 7%. The sequenced sample consisted of peripheral blood. The origin of the receptors is a human donor in a cohort sampled during active COVID-19.

The rearrangement joins TRBV7-9 to TRBJ2-7; 11 nucleotides agree with TRBD1. The germline V gene encodes CDR1 SEHNR and CDR2 FQNEAQ (reference sequence). V was pared by 6 bases and J by 3 bases, with 4 bases of the junction left unmatched. The CDR3 length is 14 residues. CDR3 amino acids: CASRPGQGGYEQYF. The CDR3 nucleotides read TGTGCCAGCAGGCCGGGACAGGGGGGCTACGAGCAGTACTTC.

This chain joins TRBV6-1 and TRBJ2-5; the D is unclear. Germline values: CDR1 MNHNS, CDR2 SASEGT. The germline V and J ends were trimmed by 3 bases and 7 bases, with 9 bases remaining between them. The CDR3 sequence is 12 residues long. The CDR3 coding sequence is TGTGCCAGCAGTGACGACCCGGGGACCCAGTACTTC. Protein: CASSDDPGTQYF.

This clone was observed a few times. The chain employs TRBV9 and TRBJ1-6; 9 positions match TRBD1. The CDR3 has 15 residues. Germline V gene sequence: CDR1 SGDLS, CDR2 YYNGEE. V shed 4 bases and J 4 bases; nucleotides not matched to a gene: 3. CDR3 amino acids: CASSTDRGYNSPLHF. CDR3 bases: TGTGCCAGCAGCACTGACAGGGGGTATAATTCACCCCTCCACTTT.

The V gene is TRBV19, the J gene TRBJ2-3; 7 bases map to TRBD1. Losses at the gene ends were 4 bases for V and 3 bases for J; bases not matched to a gene: 4. Germline V lookup: CDR1 LNHDA, CDR2 SQIVND (reference sequence). CDR3 length: 14 residues. The DNA of the CDR3 is TGTGCCAGTAGTACTCCAGGGGGAACAGATACGCAGTATTTT. Translation gives CASSTPGGTDTQYF.

The chain carries TRBV30 and TRBJ1-2; a possible D gene is TRBD1 (6 bases). Looked up from germline, CDR1 is GTSNPN and CDR2 is SVGIG (reference sequence). Trimming took off 4 bases at V and 3 bases at J, with 6 bases between the two ends. This CDR3 comprises 11 residues. CDR3 amino acids: CAWNRDYGYTF. As DNA, the CDR3 is TGTGCCTGGAACAGGGACTATGGCTACACCTTC.

The chain uses TRBV9 and TRBJ1-3; a weak D match, TRBD1 (5 bases). The V gene's germline CDR1 is SGDLS and CDR2 YYNGEE. V was trimmed by 7 bases and J by 1 base, leaving 15 bases between them. The CDR3 runs 15 residues. CDR3 nucleotide sequence: TGTGCCAGCGGCGGTCAGGGCCTATCTGGAAACACCATATATTTT. This sequence encodes CASGGQGLSGNTIYF.

This sequence joins TRBV4-2 and TRBJ2-1; 13 bases align to TRBD2. Losses at the gene ends were 3 bases for V and 6 bases for J; bases not matched to a gene: 8. Germline values: CDR1 LGHNA, CDR2 YNFKEQ. The length of the CDR3 is 17 residues. As DNA, the CDR3 is TGTGCCAGCAGCCAGACTAGCGGGGGGTTCCTACCCAATGAGCAGTTCTTC. It yields the protein CASSQTSGGFLPNEQFF.

This chain links TRBV3-1 (or the pseudogene TRBV3-2) with TRBJ1-3, with 9 bases identical to TRBD1. Germline V gives CDR1 LGHDT, CDR2 YNNKEL (reference sequence). The V segment lost 4 bases and the J segment 0 bases; nucleotides outside the gene matches: 13. The CDR3 runs to 19 residues. CDR3 in DNA: TGTGCCAGCAGCCGTCGACAGGGGGAGCGGTTAGGCTCTGGAAACACCATATATTTT. Amino acids: CASSRRQGERLGSGNTIYF.

The chain combines TRBV10-3 with TRBJ1-2, with 9 positions matching TRBD1. Germline values: CDR1 ENHRY, CDR2 SYGVKD. The length of the CDR3 is 15 residues. With 2 bases clipped from V and 6 bases from J, the junction kept 7 bases outside the gene matches. Here the CDR3 reads CAISEPGQGVDGYTF. The CDR3 nucleotides read TGTGCCATCAGTGAGCCGGGACAGGGTGTGGATGGCTACACCTTC.

V gene TRBV11-2 combines with J gene TRBJ1-1, with D uncertain. CDR3 length equals 12 residues. V was trimmed by 5 bases and J by 0 bases, leaving 4 bases between them. CDR1 and CDR2 from the germline V gene are SGHAT and FQNNGV. CDR3 DNA sequence: TGTGCCAGCAGCGCGGTGAACACTGAAGCTTTCTTT. It translates to CASSAVNTEAFF.

V usage is TRBV13 and J usage is TRBJ1-1; D remains ambiguous. The germline gives CDR1 PRHDT, CDR2 FYEKMQ (reference sequence). The CDR3 runs 13 residues. The ends were cut back, 8 bases at V and 1 base at J, with 11 bases in the middle. This CDR3 reads CASYREANTEAFF. CDR3 bases: TGTGCCAGCTACCGAGAAGCGAACACTGAAGCTTTCTTT.

The chain joins TRBV6-6 to TRBJ1-6; no clear D. The V gene lost 5 bases and the J gene lost 7 bases, with 9 bases spanning the gap. The germline V gene has CDR1 MNHNY and CDR2 SVGAGI (reference sequence). There are 13 residues in the CDR3. The CDR3 protein is CASSGDFNSPLHF. CDR3 bases: TGTGCCAGCAGTGGTGACTTCAATTCACCCCTCCACTTT.

This clone was seen a few times. The chain combines TRBV2 with TRBJ2-1, with 7 bases lining up with TRBD2. This CDR3 is built from 11 residues. The trim removed 7 bases at V and 9 bases at J, leaving 3 bases unmatched. Germline CDR1 reads SNHLY; CDR2 reads FYNNEI. CDR3 DNA sequence: TGTGCCAGCATGGGAGGGATTGAGCAGTTCTTC. Its protein product is CASMGGIEQFF. The whole variable domain, filled in from reference TRBV2 and TRBJ2-1, reads EPEVTQTPSHQVTQMGQEVILRCVPISNHLYFYWYRQILGQKVEFLVSFYNNEISEKSEIFDDQFSVERPDGSNFTLKIRSTKLEDSAMYFCASMGGIEQFFGPGTRLTVL.

The chain recombines TRBV3-1 (or the pseudogene TRBV3-2) with TRBJ1-5; no clear D. With 1 base removed from V and 4 bases from J, the gap between germline ends came to 5 bases. This CDR3 has 13 residues. Germline V gene sequence: CDR1 LGHDT, CDR2 YNNKEL (reference sequence). The DNA of the CDR3 is TGTGCCAGCAGCCAAGCCGGGAATCAGCCCCAGCATTTT. Translated, it gives CASSQAGNQPQHF.